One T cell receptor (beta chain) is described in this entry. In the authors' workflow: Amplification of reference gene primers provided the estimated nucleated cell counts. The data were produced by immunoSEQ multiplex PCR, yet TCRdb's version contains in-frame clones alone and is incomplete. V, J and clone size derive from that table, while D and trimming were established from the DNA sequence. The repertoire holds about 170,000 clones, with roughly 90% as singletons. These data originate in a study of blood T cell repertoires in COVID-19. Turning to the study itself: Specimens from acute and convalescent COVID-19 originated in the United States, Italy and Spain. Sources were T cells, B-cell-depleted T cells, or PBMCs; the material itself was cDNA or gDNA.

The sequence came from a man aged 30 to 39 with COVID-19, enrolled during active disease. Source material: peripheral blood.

CDR3 nucleotides: TGCGCCAGCAGCCAAGAGAGCCTCCCTAGCACAGATACGCAGTATTTT. Translating gives CASSQESLPSTDTQYF. The rearrangement joins TRBV4-1 to TRBJ2-3; unclear D gene. Per the germline V gene, CDR1 is MGHRA and CDR2 is YSYEKL. V was shortened by 0 bases and J by 0 bases, with 10 bases between the two germline ends. The CDR3 is 16 residues long.